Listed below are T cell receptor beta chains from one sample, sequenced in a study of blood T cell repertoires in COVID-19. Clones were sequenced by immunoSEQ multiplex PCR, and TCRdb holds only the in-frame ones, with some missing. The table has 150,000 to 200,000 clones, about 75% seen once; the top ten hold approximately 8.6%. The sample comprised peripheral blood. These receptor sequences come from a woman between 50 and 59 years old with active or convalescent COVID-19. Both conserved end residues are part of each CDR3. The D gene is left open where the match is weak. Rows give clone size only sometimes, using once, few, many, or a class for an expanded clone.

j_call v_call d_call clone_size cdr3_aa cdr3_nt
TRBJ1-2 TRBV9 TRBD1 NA CASSVGGGASYTF TGTGCCAGCAGCGTAGGAGGGGGCGCGAGCTACACCTTC
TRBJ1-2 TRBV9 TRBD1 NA CASSVGGQAYGYTF TGTGCCAGCAGCGTAGGGGGACAGGCCTATGGCTACACCTTC
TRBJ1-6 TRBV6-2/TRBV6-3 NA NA CASSLEDRKPLHF TGTGCCAGCAGTCTAGAAGACAGGAAACCCCTCCACTTT
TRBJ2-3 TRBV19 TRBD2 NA CASSRGLAGRTDTQYF TGTGCCAGTAGTCGAGGACTAGCGGGACGCACAGATACGCAGTATTTT
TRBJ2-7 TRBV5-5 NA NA CASSFVQAFSYEQYF TGTGCCAGCAGCTTTGTCCAGGCTTTCTCCTACGAGCAGTACTTC
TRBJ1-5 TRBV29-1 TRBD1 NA CSVEGTANQPQHF TGCAGCGTTGAGGGGACAGCCAATCAGCCCCAGCATTTT
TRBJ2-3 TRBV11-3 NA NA CASSPEWGADTQYF TGTGCCAGCAGCCCTGAGTGGGGGGCAGATACGCAGTATTTT
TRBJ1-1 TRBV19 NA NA CASSPGRVGTEAFF TGTGCCAGTAGTCCAGGCAGGGTGGGCACTGAAGCTTTCTTT
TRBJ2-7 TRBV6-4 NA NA CASSVAWRGVTPYEQYF TGTGCCAGCAGTGTCGCCTGGCGGGGAGTTACCCCCTACGAGCAGTACTTC
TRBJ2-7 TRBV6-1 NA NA CASSEASRYEQYF TGTGCCAGCAGTGAAGCGTCCCGCTACGAGCAGTACTTC
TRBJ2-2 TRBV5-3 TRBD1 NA CARSSLGTGPSRWDTGELFF TGTGCCAGAAGCTCACTTGGGACAGGGCCCTCCCGGTGGGACACCGGGGAGCTGTTTTTT
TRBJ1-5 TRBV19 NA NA CASSITGHSNQPQHF TGTGCCAGTAGTATAACAGGTCATAGCAATCAGCCCCAGCATTTT
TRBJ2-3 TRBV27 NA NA CASSSTTRSSTDTQYF TGTGCCAGCAGTTCCACGACTAGGTCTTCCACAGATACGCAGTATTTT
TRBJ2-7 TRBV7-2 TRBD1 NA CASSVDRGSYEQYF TGTGCCAGCAGCGTGGACAGGGGGTCCTACGAGCAGTACTTC
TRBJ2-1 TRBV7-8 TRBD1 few CASSLATGQFSYNEQFF TGTGCCAGCAGCTTAGCTACGGGACAGTTTTCCTACAATGAGCAGTTCTTC
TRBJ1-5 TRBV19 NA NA CASSPSGGGSNQPQHF TGTGCCAGTAGTCCCTCGGGAGGGGGGAGCAATCAGCCCCAGCATTTT
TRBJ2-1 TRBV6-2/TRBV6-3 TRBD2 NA CASSYTSGTYNEQFF TGTGCCAGCAGTTACACCAGCGGGACCTACAATGAGCAGTTCTTC
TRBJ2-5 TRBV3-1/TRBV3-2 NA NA CASSQGGGTQYF TGTGCCAGCAGCCAAGGAGGGGGGACCCAGTACTTC
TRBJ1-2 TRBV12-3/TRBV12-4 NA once CASSIDYGYTF TGTGCCAGCAGTATCGACTATGGCTACACCTTC
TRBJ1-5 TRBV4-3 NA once CASSQGRNQPQHF TGCGCCAGCAGCCAAGGGCGCAATCAGCCCCAGCATTTT
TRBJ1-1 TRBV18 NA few CASSPGSNTEAFF TGTGCCAGCTCACCCGGGAGTAACACTGAAGCTTTCTTT
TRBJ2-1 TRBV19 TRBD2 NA CASTPGRLATNEQFF TGTGCCAGTACCCCCGGGAGACTAGCGACCAATGAGCAGTTCTTC
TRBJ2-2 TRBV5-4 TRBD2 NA CASSLPTSGNTGELFF TGTGCCAGCAGCTTACCGACTAGCGGGAACACCGGGGAGCTGTTTTTT
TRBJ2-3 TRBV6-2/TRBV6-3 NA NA CASSLQLRYTQYF TGTGCCAGCAGTCTCCAACTGCGTTATACGCAGTATTTT
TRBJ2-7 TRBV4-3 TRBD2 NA CASGPGLSYEQYF TGCGCCAGCGGTCCGGGACTATCTTACGAGCAGTACTTC
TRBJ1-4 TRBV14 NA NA CASSPHTTTNEKLFF TGTGCCAGCAGCCCTCACACGACAACTAATGAAAAACTGTTTTTT
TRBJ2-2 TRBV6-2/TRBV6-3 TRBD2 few CASSLSGAGELFF TGTGCCAGCAGTCTTAGCGGGGCCGGGGAGCTGTTTTTT
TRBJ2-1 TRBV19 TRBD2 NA CASSPTSGGAGEQFF TGTGCCAGTAGTCCGACTAGCGGGGGGGCGGGTGAGCAGTTCTTC
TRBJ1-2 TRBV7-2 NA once CASSSGGGGYYGYTF TGTGCCAGCAGCTCGGGGGGAGGGGGATACTATGGCTACACCTTC
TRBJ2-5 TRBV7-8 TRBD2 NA CASSLGVLAGSQETQYF TGTGCCAGCAGCCTAGGGGTCCTAGCGGGGAGCCAAGAGACCCAGTACTTC
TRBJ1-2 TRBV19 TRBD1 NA CASSPRTGGSYGYTF TGTGCCAGTAGTCCTCGGACAGGGGGGTCCTATGGCTACACCTTC
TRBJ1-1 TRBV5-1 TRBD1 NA CASSGTGGSAEAFF TGCGCCAGCAGCGGGACAGGGGGCTCGGCTGAAGCTTTCTTT
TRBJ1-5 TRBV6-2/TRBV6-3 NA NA CASSATGYQPQHF TGTGCCAGCAGTGCTACGGGTTATCAGCCCCAGCATTTT
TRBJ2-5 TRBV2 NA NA CASSEGGPQETQYF TGTGCCAGCAGTGAAGGAGGCCCTCAGGAGACCCAGTACTTC
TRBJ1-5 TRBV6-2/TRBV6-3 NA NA CASSLGLISNQPQHF TGTGCCAGCAGCCTTGGACTGATTAGCAATCAGCCCCAGCATTTT
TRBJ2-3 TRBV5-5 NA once CASSRELAPTDTQYF TGTGCCAGCTCAAGGGAGCTAGCACCCACAGATACGCAGTATTTT
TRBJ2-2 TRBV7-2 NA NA CASSTQGLKGTGELFF TGTGCCAGCAGCACACAGGGTCTGAAGGGGACCGGGGAGCTGTTTTTT
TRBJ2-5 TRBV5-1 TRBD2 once CASSARMTSGGVGETQYF TGCGCCAGCAGCGCCCGGATGACTAGCGGGGGGGTAGGGGAGACCCAGTACTTC
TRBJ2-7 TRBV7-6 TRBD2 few CASSLLLAGGPVSYEQYF TGTGCCAGCAGCTTACTACTAGCGGGAGGGCCGGTGTCCTACGAGCAGTACTTC
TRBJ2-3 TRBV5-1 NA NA CASSLGLLGATDTQYF TGCGCCAGCAGCTTGGGACTCCTGGGGGCCACAGATACGCAGTATTTT
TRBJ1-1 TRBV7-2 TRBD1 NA CASSLEGQGATEAFF TGTGCCAGCAGCTTAGAAGGGCAGGGGGCCACTGAAGCTTTCTTT
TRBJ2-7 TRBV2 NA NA CASNPAEGRYEQYF TGTGCCAGCAACCCGGCGGAGGGGAGGTACGAGCAGTACTTC
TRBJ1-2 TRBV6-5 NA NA CASSPGGRANYGYTF TGTGCCAGCAGTCCTGGTGGTAGAGCTAACTATGGCTACACCTTC
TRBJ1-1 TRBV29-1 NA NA CSALQKNTEAFF TGCAGCGCCTTACAGAAGAACACTGAAGCTTTCTTT
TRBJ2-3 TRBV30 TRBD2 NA CAWSAVRGGGGLPGTDTQYF TGTGCCTGGAGTGCGGTTCGTGGCGGGGGGGGATTACCTGGCACAGATACGCAGTATTTT
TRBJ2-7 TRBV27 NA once CASSRLRGNEQYF TGTGCCAGCAGTCGGTTGAGGGGGAACGAGCAGTACTTC